Listed here are 2 T cell receptor beta chains from one sample, sequenced in a study of molecular identifiers for immune sequencing clone quantification. A single record per CDR3 protein comes from TCRdb applying MiXCR to the PCR reads. This table holds about half a million distinct CDR3 sequences, about 25% found once. What was sequenced was naive CD8+ T cells from blood, with Jurkat cell RNA spiked in. Subset noted: FACS-sorted CD8+CD4-CCR7+CD45RA+ naive T cells. These receptors were taken from a human donor in good health. Some libraries in this study had Jurkat cell RNA spiked in.

A remark on this clonotype: Compared with germline, one end of the junction differs, possibly owing to a read error. The chain links TRBV5-3 to TRBJ1-1, with 11 bases matching TRBD1. TRBV5-3 is labeled an ORF, and its function is uncertain. The CDR3 is made up of 15 amino acids. CDR3 bases: TGTGCCAGCAGCTTGGACAGGGGGCTCTTTGTTGTCGCTTTCTTT. This gives the protein CASSLDRGLFVVAFF.

This clonotype was observed many times. The chain has TRBV12-3 or TRBV12-4 and TRBJ1-5; D might be TRBD1 (5 bases). With 5 bases removed from V and 5 bases from J, the gap between germline ends came to 16 bases. The CDR3 loop spans 15 amino acids. CDR3 sequence reads: CASSPPGESDQPQHF. Here the CDR3 DNA reads TGTGCCAGCAGTCCCCCGGGGGAATCGGATCAGCCCCAGCATTTT.